This T cell receptor (beta chain) came from a study of OX40 agonist ivuxolimab in advanced cancers. Study-wide background: Patients achieving partial responses numbered three: one hepatocellular carcinoma case and two cutaneous melanoma cases.

Sequencing used immunoSEQ multiplex PCR; TCRdb keeps in-frame clones, though not all of them. The table has 45,000 to 50,000 clones, about 89% seen once. Peripheral blood came from all dose cohorts at three timepoints. The sample here was CD4+ or CD8+ T cells sorted from blood, taken in a trial of the OX40 agonist ivuxolimab. The sequence derives from an adult with an advanced solid tumor such as melanoma, head and neck, liver or kidney cancer.

The CDR3 reads CSAGPVGNIQYF. The CDR3 nucleotides read TGCAGCGCGGGCCCCGTCGGGAACATTCAGTACTTC. The chain carries TRBV29-1 and TRBJ2-4; no firm D call. The CDR3 has 12 residues. Per the germline V gene, CDR1 is SQVTM and CDR2 is ANQGSEA. V dropped 7 bases and J dropped 7 bases, with 14 bases sitting between them. Full variable domain (missing parts from reference TRBV29-1 and TRBJ2-4): SAVISQKPSRDICQRGTSLTIQCQVDSQVTMMFWYRQQPGQSLTLIATANQGSEATYESGFVIDKFPISRPNLTFSTLTVSNMSPEDSSIYLCSAGPVGNIQYFGAGTRLSVL.